This T cell receptor (beta chain) originates from a study of T cell responses to AZD1222 COVID-19 vaccine. Findings and limits, study-wide: Without day 14 samples, only post-peak T cell repertoires were studied.

As concerns this clone: What it binds is unknown.

Measured with immunoSEQ multiplex PCR; TCRdb has only the in-frame clones, and not every one. The sample lists roughly 130,000 clones; 87% were seen once. Sequencing used peripheral blood, obtained on day 0 of AZD1222 vaccination. The receptor was isolated from an adult in good health.

The CDR3 DNA reads TGTGCCAGCAGCTTAGACAGGGTTGATCAGCCCCAGCATTTT. Its protein product is CASSLDRVDQPQHF. The rearrangement uses TRBV5-5 and TRBJ1-5; 7 bases map to TRBD1. This CDR3 is built from 14 residues. Per germline, CDR1 SGHKS and CDR2 YYEKEE (reference sequence). V dropped 2 bases and J dropped 5; count of bases not matched to a gene: 4.